These T cell receptor beta chains were read from a single sample in a study of chemoradiotherapy in HPV16-positive cancers. TCRdb's table, derived via immunoSEQ multiplex PCR, lists solely in-frame clones and lacks some. The sample has 1,100 or so clones, 85% to 90% seen once. Sequencing used tumor tissue, obtained from a patient who underwent chemoradiotherapy. All receptors come from a human donor with HPV-associated anogenital cancer. Each CDR3 is given with its conserved first and last residue. A D gene is named only where the DNA matches it firmly. Clone size appears in some rows only: once, few, many, or a class for an expanded clone.

TRBV5-6	NA	NA	TRBJ2-6	CASSPTGELSAGANVLTF	TGTGCCAGCAGCCCGACGGGGGAACTAAGTGCTGGGGCCAACGTCCTGACTTTC
TRBV18	NA	NA	TRBJ2-7	CASSTGTVEQYF	TGTGCCAGCTCAACAGGTACGGTCGAACAGTACTTC
TRBV9	once	NA	TRBJ2-2	CASSAGGRNTGELFF	TGTGCCAGCAGCGCCGGAGGGAGGAACACCGGGGAGCTGTTTTTT
TRBV27	NA	TRBD2	TRBJ2-3	CASRSGLAGGTDTQYF	TGTGCCAGCAGATCAGGACTAGCGGGAGGCACAGATACGCAGTATTTT
TRBV6-5	NA	NA	TRBJ1-5	CASTRSGESNQPQHF	TGTGCCAGCACCAGATCCGGGGAGAGCAATCAGCCCCAGCATTTT
TRBV10-3	NA	TRBD1	TRBJ1-2	CAISGQDRGNYGYTF	TGTGCCATCAGTGGCCAGGACAGGGGGAACTATGGCTACACCTTC
TRBV11-2	NA	NA	TRBJ2-2	CASSLVQNTGELFF	TGTGCCAGCAGCTTAGTACAGAACACCGGGGAGCTGTTTTTT
TRBV29-1	NA	NA	TRBJ1-1	CSVQRDKNTEAFF	TGCAGCGTGCAAAGGGACAAGAACACTGAAGCTTTCTTT
TRBV5-1	NA	TRBD1	TRBJ2-7	CASSTRTGAYEQYF	TGCGCCAGCAGCACCAGGACAGGGGCCTACGAGCAGTACTTC
TRBV29-1	once	TRBD1	TRBJ1-1	CSVADRVNTEAFF	TGCAGCGTTGCGGACAGGGTGAACACTGAAGCTTTCTTT
TRBV7-6	once	NA	TRBJ1-1	CASSLAGNTEAFF	TGTGCCAGCAGCTTAGCCGGGAACACTGAAGCTTTCTTT
TRBV19	NA	TRBD1	TRBJ1-1	CASSPGQGRRGTEAFF	TGTGCCAGTTCCCCCGGACAGGGACGGCGGGGGACTGAAGCTTTCTTT
TRBV7-3	NA	NA	TRBJ2-3	CASSLGRDTQYF	TGTGCCAGCAGCCTAGGTCGGGATACGCAGTATTTT
TRBV21-1	NA	NA	TRBJ1-5	CASSKPGTGDQPQHF	TGTGCCAGCAGCAAACCTGGGACAGGGGATCAGCCCCAGCATTTT
TRBV6-1	few	TRBD2	TRBJ2-5	CASSESSGGQETQYF	TGTGCCAGCAGTGAGAGTAGCGGGGGCCAAGAGACCCAGTACTTC
TRBV6-1	NA	NA	TRBJ1-4	CASSDGQGHEKLFF	TGTGCCAGCAGTGATGGGCAGGGCCACGAAAAACTGTTTTTT
TRBV12-2	once	NA	TRBJ1-5	CASRLRRYSNQPQHF	TGTGCAAGTCGCTTAAGACGGTATAGCAATCAGCCCCAGCATTTT
TRBV7-9	NA	NA	TRBJ1-2	CASSLVGSHGYTF	TGTGCCAGCAGCTTAGTAGGATCCCATGGCTACACCTTC
TRBV9	NA	NA	TRBJ2-7	CASSVASQTYSEQYF	TGTGCCAGCAGCGTAGCGTCCCAAACTTACTCCGAGCAGTACTTC
TRBV9	once	NA	TRBJ1-2	CASSPPEPTNYGYTF	TGTGCCAGCAGCCCACCCGAACCGACGAACTATGGCTACACCTTC
TRBV5-4	NA	TRBD1	TRBJ1-2	CASSRDRESGYTF	TGTGCCAGCAGCCGGGACAGGGAAAGTGGCTACACCTTC
TRBV7-2	NA	NA	TRBJ1-2	CASSFYRSNYGYTF	TGTGCCAGCAGCTTTTACAGATCTAACTATGGCTACACCTTC
TRBV11-1	NA	NA	TRBJ2-7	CASSPEGDDYEQYF	TGTGCCAGCAGCCCCGAGGGAGATGACTACGAGCAGTACTTC
TRBV30	NA	TRBD1	TRBJ2-7	CAWSPGQGIIYEQYF	TGTGCCTGGAGCCCAGGACAGGGGATCATCTACGAGCAGTACTTC
TRBV5-1	NA	TRBD2	TRBJ2-3	CASSLGAAGVVTDTQYF	TGCGCCAGCAGCTTGGGAGCGGCGGGAGTTGTGACAGATACGCAGTATTTT
TRBV27	NA	TRBD1	TRBJ1-2	CASSAGTASYGYTF	TGTGCCAGCAGTGCCGGGACAGCCTCCTATGGCTACACCTTC
TRBV11-2	once	NA	TRBJ1-1	CASSLVQGIGTEAFF	TGTGCCAGCAGCTTAGTGCAGGGTATAGGGACTGAAGCTTTCTTT